This TCR beta chain was recovered during a study of blood T cell repertoires in COVID-19. Study in general: The United States, Italy and Spain were the sources of the acute and convalescent COVID-19 samples. From T cells, B-cell-depleted T cells, or PBMCs came the material, which was cDNA or gDNA.

Germline CDR1 and CDR2: LNHDA and SQIVND (reference sequence). The CDR3 is 15 residues long. V was pared by 3 bases and J by 4 bases, with 6 bases of the junction left unmatched. Clones were read by immunoSEQ multiplex PCR, and TCRdb kept only the in-frame ones, dropping some. The sample contains roughly 160,000 clones, roughly 85% of which appear only once. Enrollment of patients from Seattle took place during active infection, with longitudinal follow-up. J is TRBJ2-7 and V is TRBV19, with 10 bases matching TRBD2. This sequence originates from a woman aged 45-60 years with COVID-19, enrolled during active disease. Specimen: peripheral blood. The CDR3 loop reads CASSMSLAGVYEQYF. The CDR3 DNA reads as TGTGCCAGTAGTATGAGCCTAGCGGGGGTTTACGAGCAGTACTTC.